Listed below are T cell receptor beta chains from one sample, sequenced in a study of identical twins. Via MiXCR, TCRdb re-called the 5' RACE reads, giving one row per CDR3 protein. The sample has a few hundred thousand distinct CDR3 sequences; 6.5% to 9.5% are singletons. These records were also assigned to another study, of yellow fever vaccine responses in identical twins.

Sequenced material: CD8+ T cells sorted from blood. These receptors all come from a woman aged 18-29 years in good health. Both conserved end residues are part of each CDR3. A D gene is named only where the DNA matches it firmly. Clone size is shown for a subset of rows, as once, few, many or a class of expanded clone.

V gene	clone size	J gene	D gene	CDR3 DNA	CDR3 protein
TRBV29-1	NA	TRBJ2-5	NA	TGCAGCGTTGAATATGGAGGGTTGGACAATAAAGAGACCCAGTACTTC	CSVEYGGLDNKETQYF
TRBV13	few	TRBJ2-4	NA	TGTGCCAGCAGCACAAGACAGGCGGGGGCCAAAAACATTCAGTACTTC	CASSTRQAGAKNIQYF
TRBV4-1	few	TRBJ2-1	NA	TGCGCCAGCAGCCAAGATTCTCTCAATGAGCAGTTCTTC	CASSQDSLNEQFF
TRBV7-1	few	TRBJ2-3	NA	TGTGCCACTTTATCCCGGGACTCGATTTTTCCTGCCCACTCCTTTCATTGCACAGATACGCAGTATTTT	CATLSRDSIFPAHSFHCTDTQYF
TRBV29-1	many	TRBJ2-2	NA	TGCAGCGGTATACCGGGGTCCGGGGAGCTGTTTTTT	CSGIPGSGELFF
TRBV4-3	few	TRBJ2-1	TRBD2	TGCGCCAGCAGCCAAGATTCGCGGGAGGTGGTGAGTGAGCAGTTCTTC	CASSQDSREVVSEQFF
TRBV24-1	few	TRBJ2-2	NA	TGTGCCACCAGTCCCAGAGTTTTCACCGGGGAGCTGTTTTTT	CATSPRVFTGELFF
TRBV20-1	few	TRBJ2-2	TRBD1	TGCAGTGCTAGGGGACAGGACAACACCGGGGAGCTGTTTTTT	CSARGQDNTGELFF
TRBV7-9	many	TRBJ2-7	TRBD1	TGTGCCAGCAGTCCCCAGGGGGCGTACGAGCAGTACTTC	CASSPQGAYEQYF
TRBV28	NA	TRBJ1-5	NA	TGTGCCAGCAGTTTTTCGTTGAATCAGCCCCAGCATTTT	CASSFSLNQPQHF
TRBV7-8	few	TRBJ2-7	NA	TGTGCCAGCAGCTTAGGTGACCTTGGGACCTACGAGCAGTACTTC	CASSLGDLGTYEQYF
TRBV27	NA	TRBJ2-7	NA	TGTGCCAGCAGTGAGAGGATGAGGTACGAGCAGTACTTC	CASSERMRYEQYF
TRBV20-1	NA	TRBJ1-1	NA	TGCAGTGCTAGAGCCTACGGCACTGAAGCTTTCTTT	CSARAYGTEAFF
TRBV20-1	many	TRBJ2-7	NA	TGCAGTGCTAGAGGAGCAGGGGATCCGGGCGAGCAGTACTTC	CSARGAGDPGEQYF
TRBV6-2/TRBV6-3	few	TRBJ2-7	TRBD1	TGTGCCAGCAGTTACGATACAGGGGCCTACGAGCAGTACTTC	CASSYDTGAYEQYF
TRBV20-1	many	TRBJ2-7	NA	TGCAGTGTTCGCACAGGGTTAGTTTCCTACGAGCAGTACTTC	CSVRTGLVSYEQYF
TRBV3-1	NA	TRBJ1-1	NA	TGTGCCAGCAGCCATCCTCCGGGAGGGAACACTGAAGCTTTCTTT	CASSHPPGGNTEAFF
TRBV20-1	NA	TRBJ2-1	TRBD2	TGCTGTGCTAGAGTACTAGCGGGAACTAGTGATGAGCAGTTCTTC	CCARVLAGTSDEQFF
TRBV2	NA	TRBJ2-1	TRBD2	TGTGCCAGCAGTGACACTAGCGGGGGGGCGGTTTGGAATGAGCAGTTCTTC	CASSDTSGGAVWNEQFF
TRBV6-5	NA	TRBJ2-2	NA	TGTGCCAGCAGTTACGTCACTGGGATTGGGATGAACACCGGGGAGCTGTTTTTT	CASSYVTGIGMNTGELFF
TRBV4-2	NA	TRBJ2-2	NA	TGTGCCAGCAGCCAGGCCCCGGGACAATGGGGCGGGGAGCTGTTTTTT	CASSQAPGQWGGELFF
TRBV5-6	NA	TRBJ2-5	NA	TGTGCCAGCAGCTTGGTCAATGGGGGACACGAGACCCAGTACTTC	CASSLVNGGHETQYF
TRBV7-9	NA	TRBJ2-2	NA	TGTGCCAGCAGCGACACCCAGATAGGCGGGAACGGGGAGCTGTTTTTT	CASSDTQIGGNGELFF
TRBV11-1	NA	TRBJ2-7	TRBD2	TGTGCCAGCAGCGCCTGGGGGGGCGGGGGGCAGGTTGGCTACGAGCAGTACTTC	CASSAWGGGGQVGYEQYF
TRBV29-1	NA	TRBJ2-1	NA	TGCAGCGTTATTAAGGGTTCCAATGAGCAGTTCTTC	CSVIKGSNEQFF
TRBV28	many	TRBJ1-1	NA	TGTGCCAGCACCTCGATAAAGGGTTTAGGCACTGAAGCTTTCTTT	CASTSIKGLGTEAFF
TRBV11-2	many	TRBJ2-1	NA	TGTGCCAGCAGCTCGTTTAGGATGGACTCACGGGGCTCCTACAATGAGCAGTTCTTC	CASSSFRMDSRGSYNEQFF
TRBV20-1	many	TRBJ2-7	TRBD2	TGCAGTGCTAGAGCGGGGGGCTACGAGCAGTACTTC	CSARAGGYEQYF
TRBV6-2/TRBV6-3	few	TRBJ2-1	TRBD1	TGTGCCAGCAGTGTACTCCGGGACAGGGTATTCAATGAGCAGTTCTTC	CASSVLRDRVFNEQFF
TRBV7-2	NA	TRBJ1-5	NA	TGTGCCAGCAGCTTAGCCCCCCCGGGTGGGCCCCAGCATTTT	CASSLAPPGGPQHF
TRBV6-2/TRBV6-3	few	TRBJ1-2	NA	TGTGCCAGCAGCCCCTCCCGGGGCTACACCTTC	CASSPSRGYTF
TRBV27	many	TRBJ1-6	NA	TGTGCCAGCAGTTTGGCGGGGAGAGACAGCGGCCTTTATTCACCCCTCCACTTT	CASSLAGRDSGLYSPLHF
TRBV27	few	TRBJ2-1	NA	TGTGCCAGCAGCTCACTCGGGGGCCACAACTACAATGAGCAGTTCTTC	CASSSLGGHNYNEQFF
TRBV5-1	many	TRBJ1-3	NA	TGCGCCAGCAGCAGAGGGTGGGGAAACACCATATATTTT	CASSRGWGNTIYF
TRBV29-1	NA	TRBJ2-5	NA	TGCAGCTTCAAGGGAGTGAAAGAGACCCAGTACTTC	CSFKGVKETQYF
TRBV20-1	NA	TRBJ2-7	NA	TGCAGTGCTAGGACAGACAAGCCCTCCTACGAGCAGTACTTC	CSARTDKPSYEQYF
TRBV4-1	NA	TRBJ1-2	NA	TGCGCCAGCAGCCAAGAGATCTCCCTGCTTGCATATGGCTACACCTTC	CASSQEISLLAYGYTF
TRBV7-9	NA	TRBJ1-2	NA	TGTGCCAGCAGCGAAAACCCCGGTGGCTACACCTTC	CASSENPGGYTF
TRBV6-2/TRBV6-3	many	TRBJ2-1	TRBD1	TGTGCCAGCAGCGGGACAGGGTACTACAATGAGCAGTTCTTC	CASSGTGYYNEQFF
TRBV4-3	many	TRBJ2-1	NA	TGCGCCAGCAGCCAAGGGGGGGGGCAGCAGTTCTTC	CASSQGGGQQFF
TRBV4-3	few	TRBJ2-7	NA	TGCGCCAGCAGCCAAGATGGGGACATTGGGTCAATCGAGCAGTACTTC	CASSQDGDIGSIEQYF
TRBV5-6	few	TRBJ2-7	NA	TGTGCCAGCAGCTTCGGCACAAACGAGCAGTACTTC	CASSFGTNEQYF
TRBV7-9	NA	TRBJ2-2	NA	TGTGCCAGCAGCCACGTCGGGACTGCGAACACCGGGGAGCTGTTTTTT	CASSHVGTANTGELFF
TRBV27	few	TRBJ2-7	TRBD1	TGTGCCAGCAGTCCTGGGGACAGCCCCTACGAGCAGTACTTC	CASSPGDSPYEQYF
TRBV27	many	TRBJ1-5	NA	TGTGCCAGCAGCGACAACCCCAATCAGCCCCAGCATTTT	CASSDNPNQPQHF
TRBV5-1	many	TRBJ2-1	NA	TGCGCCAGCAGCTTGGGACTGGGGGAGTTCTTC	CASSLGLGEFF
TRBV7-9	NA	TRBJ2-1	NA	TGTGCCAGCAGCAACAAGGGGCAGACCTACAATGAGCAGTTCTTC	CASSNKGQTYNEQFF
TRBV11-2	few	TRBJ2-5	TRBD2	TGTGCCAGCAGCTTAGAGTTGGGACTAAAGGGGCAAGAGTCCCAGTACTTC	CASSLELGLKGQESQYF
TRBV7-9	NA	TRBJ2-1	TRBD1	TGTGCCAGCACCGACCTCGGCGGGACAGGGTTTAGGGATGAGCAGTTCTTC	CASTDLGGTGFRDEQFF
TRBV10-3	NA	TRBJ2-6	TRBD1	TGTGCCATCCTTGGGACAGACTCTGGGGCCAACGTCCTGACTTTC	CAILGTDSGANVLTF
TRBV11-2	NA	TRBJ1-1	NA	TGTGCCAGCAGCTTAGGGAGGGGGGGTGTAAGGGACACTGAAGCTTTCTTT	CASSLGRGGVRDTEAFF
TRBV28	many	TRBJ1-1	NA	TGTGCCAGCAGGAGGGAAGGGGTTGGAACTGAAGCTTTCTTT	CASRREGVGTEAFF
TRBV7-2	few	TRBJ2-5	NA	TGTGCCAGCAGCTTAGGAGCGGAGGGAAGAGAGACCCAGTACTTC	CASSLGAEGRETQYF
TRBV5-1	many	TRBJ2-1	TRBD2	TGCGCCAGCAGCTTGGCCGAGGGACTAGCGGGTTTCAATGAGCAGTTCTTC	CASSLAEGLAGFNEQFF
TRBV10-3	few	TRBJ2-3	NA	TGTGCCATCAGTGAAAAGGGGTTTGTGGATACGCAGTATTTT	CAISEKGFVDTQYF
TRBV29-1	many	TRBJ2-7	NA	TGCAGCGTTGAAAGGGGACCGGGGTCCTACGAGCAGTACTTC	CSVERGPGSYEQYF
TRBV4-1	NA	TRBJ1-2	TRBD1	TGCGCCAGCAGCCAAGTTAAGGGGGCAGAAAATGGCTACACCTTC	CASSQVKGAENGYTF
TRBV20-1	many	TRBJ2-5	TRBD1	TGCAGTGCTAAAGACGGACAGGGCCTAGAGACCCAGTACTTC	CSAKDGQGLETQYF
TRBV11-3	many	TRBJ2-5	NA	TGTGCCAGCAGCTTCGGCGGGGAAGAGACCCAGTACTTC	CASSFGGEETQYF
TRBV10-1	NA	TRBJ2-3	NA	TGCGCCAGCAGTGAGGTAGCAGAGACTAGCACAGATACGCAGTATTTT	CASSEVAETSTDTQYF